The 30 T cell receptor beta chains below all came from one sample that was sequenced in a study of response to subunit inactivated influenza vaccine. TCRdb reprocessed the RT-PCR reads via MiXCR and lists one record per CDR3 protein. The sample records approximately 530,000 distinct CDR3 sequences, under 15% being singletons. The input for sequencing was PBMCs from blood, taken about 6 weeks after vaccination. All receptors come from a man aged 45-60 years who received an inactivated influenza vaccine.

This clonotype was found many times. The chain has TRBV29-1 and TRBJ2-2, with 9 bases lining up with TRBD1. Germline CDR1 reads SQVTM; CDR2 reads ANQGSEA. The CDR3 totals 15 residues. The V gene end was trimmed by 6 bases and the J gene end by 5 bases; junction bases not matched to a gene: 10. DNA of the CDR3: TGCAGCGTCGCGAACTTACAGGGGGCGACCGGGGAGCTGTTTTTT. Amino acid sequence: CSVANLQGATGELFF.

The V call is TRBV11-2, the J call TRBJ2-5, with 9 bases fitting TRBD2. V shed 4 bases, J shed 5 bases, and the junction held 8 bases outside the gene matches. The length of the CDR3 is 15 residues. Germline V gene lookup returns CDR1 SGHAT and CDR2 FQNNGV. The CDR3 sequence is CASSSRTSVSETQYF. CDR3 bases: TGTGCCAGCAGCTCCCGGACTAGCGTTTCTGAGACCCAGTACTTC.

The V and J genes are TRBV9 and TRBJ1-2, with D unresolved. V gave up 3 bases and J gave up 4 bases, with 13 bases separating them. This CDR3 is built from 14 residues. Germline V CDR1 and CDR2: SGDLS, YYNGEE. CDR3 sequence (DNA): TGTGCCAGCAGCGGCGCGGGAGCGGCCTATGGCTACACCTTC. As protein: CASSGAGAAYGYTF.

The table lists this clonotype with a few counts. The V and J genes are TRBV28 and TRBJ2-1, with D possibly matching TRBD1 (6 bases). CDR1 is MDHEN, CDR2 SYDVKM, per germline. The CDR3 length is 14 residues. The V and J ends lost 5 bases and 4 bases respectively, with 12 bases between them. CDR3 region: CASSTHDRYNEQFF. DNA for the CDR3: TGTGCCAGCAGTACCCATGACAGGTACAATGAGCAGTTCTTC.

This clonotype was seen ten or more times. The DNA for the CDR3 is TGTGCCAGCAGTTTAGGATTCAGGGGTTATTCACCCCTCCACTTT. Translating it yields CASSLGFRGYSPLHF. V is TRBV12-3 or TRBV12-4 and J is TRBJ1-6; possible D gene TRBD1, 6 bases. V gave up 1 base and J gave up 8 bases, with 12 bases separating them. The CDR3 is 15 amino acids.

This clonotype has only a few counts. The CDR3 DNA sequence: TGCAGTGCTAGAGATAGGATACAGGGGGTGAACACTGAAGCTTTCTTT. Translated, it gives CSARDRIQGVNTEAFF. The chain combines TRBV20-1 with TRBJ1-1; 8 positions agree with TRBD1. Germline values: CDR1 DFQATT, CDR2 SNEGSKA (reference sequence). The CDR3 has 16 residues. Trimming at V came to 0 bases and at J to 0 bases, leaving 6 bases not matched to a gene.

In this sample, this clonotype turned up many times. The genes are TRBV7-9 and TRBJ2-1, with D unresolved. Germline V gene sequence: CDR1 SEHNR, CDR2 FQNEAQ (reference sequence). The V gene lost 1 base and the J gene lost 8 bases, with 6 bases spanning the gap. CDR3 length: 12 residues. In DNA form, the CDR3 reads TGTGCCAGCAGCTTAGACCCGGATGAGCAGTTCTTC. This sequence encodes CASSLDPDEQFF.

The table lists this clonotype with a few counts. The chain recombines TRBV5-1 with TRBJ1-1; TRBD1 matches 7 bases. This CDR3 is built from 14 residues. Germline V gene data show CDR1 as SGHRS and CDR2 as YFSETQ. With 5 bases clipped from V and 3 bases from J, the junction kept 7 bases outside the gene matches. The CDR3 spells CASSLGGKDTEAFF. CDR3 nucleotide sequence: TGCGCCAGCAGTTTAGGGGGCAAGGACACTGAAGCTTTCTTT.

The gene calls are TRBV6-1 and TRBJ1-1; a weak D match, TRBD1 (6 bases). Germline CDR1 reads MNHNS; CDR2 reads SASEGT. This CDR3 region has 13 residues. V lost 8 bases to trimming and J lost 4 bases, with 14 bases between them. DNA for the CDR3: TGTGCCAGCGCACAGGGTTGGGCCACTGAAGCTTTCTTT. Its translation is CASAQGWATEAFF.

This clonotype has more than one count but fewer than ten. The chain uses TRBV6-1 and TRBJ2-1; perhaps D is TRBD1 or TRBD2 (5 bases each). The CDR3 runs 18 residues. The germline V gene has CDR1 MNHNS and CDR2 SASEGT. The ends were cut back, 5 bases at V and 0 bases at J, with 20 bases in the middle. CDR3 residues: CASSPPPGTRPSYNEQFF. The CDR3 DNA reads TGTGCCAGCAGTCCCCCGCCCGGGACGCGCCCCTCCTACAATGAGCAGTTCTTC.

The rearrangement links TRBV25-1 to TRBJ1-2; D ambiguous. The CDR3 totals 13 residues. Germline V gene lookup returns CDR1 MGHDK and CDR2 SYGVNS. Between the trimmed V and J ends, which lost 2 bases and 5 bases, there was a span of 9 bases. DNA for the CDR3: TGTGCCAGCAGTGAAGCAGGAGCTTATGGCTACACCTTC. Protein: CASSEAGAYGYTF.

The V and J genes are TRBV10-2 and TRBJ2-3, with D possibly TRBD2 on 6 matching bases. The V end lost 4 bases, the J end lost 3 bases, and 14 bases lay between the germline ends. The CDR3 covers 15 residues. Germline CDR1 is WSHSY and CDR2 is SAAADI. CDR3 sequence (DNA): TGCGCCAGCAGTGCGGCGGGGTGGGGGACAGATACGCAGTATTTT. Translating it yields CASSAAGWGTDTQYF.

V gene TRBV6-5 combines with J gene TRBJ1-1; 8 nucleotides align to TRBD1. The CDR3 totals 16 residues. The trim removed 2 bases at V and 1 base at J, leaving 6 bases unmatched. CDR1 is MNHEY, CDR2 SVGAGI, per germline. The CDR3, as DNA: TGTGCCAGCAGTTACACCGGACAGGGTAGGAACACTGAAGCTTTCTTT. Translating gives CASSYTGQGRNTEAFF.

This clonotype came up a few times. The V and J genes are TRBV12-3 or TRBV12-4 and TRBJ1-4; no firm D call. Between the trimmed V and J ends, which lost 2 bases and 4 bases, there was a span of 11 bases. CDR3 length: 15 amino acids. The CDR3 is CASSLFSQINEKLFF. DNA for the CDR3: TGTGCCAGCAGTTTATTTTCACAGATTAATGAAAAACTGTTTTTT.

This rearrangement joins TRBV28 to TRBJ2-5; 12 bases match TRBD1. Germline V gives CDR1 MDHEN, CDR2 SYDVKM. The CDR3 contains 15 residues. V lost 5 bases to trimming and J lost 4 bases; unmatched junction nucleotides: 5. CDR3 sequence reads: CASSHPGQGAETQYF. The DNA of the CDR3 is TGTGCCAGCAGTCATCCGGGACAGGGGGCAGAGACCCAGTACTTC. Based on the CDR3 plus reference TRBV28 and TRBJ2-5, the full variable domain is DVKVTQSSRYLVKRTGEKVFLECVQDMDHENMFWYRQDPGLGLRLIYFSYDVKMKEKGDIPEGYSVSREKKERFSLILESASTNQTSMYLCASSHPGQGAETQYFGPGTRLLVL.

This clonotype was seen only a few times. This sequence joins TRBV15 and TRBJ2-1; 8 bases align to TRBD2. Per germline, CDR1 LNHNV and CDR2 YYDKDF (reference sequence). The CDR3 runs 15 residues. Losses at the gene ends were 0 bases for V and 6 bases for J; bases not matched to a gene: 4. The chain's CDR3 is CATSRDKLAGNEQFF. The CDR3 nucleotides are TGTGCCACCAGCAGAGATAAGCTAGCGGGCAATGAGCAGTTCTTC.

In this sample, this clonotype turned up a few times. This chain joins TRBV9 and TRBJ1-3; no reliable D call. Trimming left V 0 bases short and J 0 bases short, with 10 bases between. The CDR3 runs 16 residues. Germline values: CDR1 SGDLS, CDR2 YYNGEE. In nucleotides, the CDR3 is TGTGCCAGCAGCGTAGCTTATGACACCTCTGGAAACACCATATATTTT. Amino acid sequence: CASSVAYDTSGNTIYF.

Here the CDR3 reads CATSDLAGGPRDTQYF. The DNA of the CDR3 is TGTGCCACCAGTGATTTAGCGGGAGGGCCGAGAGATACGCAGTATTTT. V usage is TRBV24-1 and J usage is TRBJ2-3, with 10 bases lining up with TRBD2. In germline, CDR1 is KGHDR, CDR2 SFDVKD. V lost 1 base, J lost 5 bases, and 5 bases stayed unmatched. This CDR3 spans 16 amino acids.

This clonotype was counted many times. V and J are TRBV12-3 or TRBV12-4 and TRBJ2-2, with 10 bases matching TRBD2. The V gene end was trimmed by 8 bases and the J gene end by 4 bases; junction bases not matched to a gene: 13. The CDR3 contains 17 residues. CDR3 protein: CASAAASLAGVTGELFF. DNA for the CDR3: TGTGCCAGCGCGGCGGCCTCGCTAGCGGGAGTCACCGGGGAGCTGTTTTTT.

This clonotype was seen a few times. This chain connects TRBV7-3 to TRBJ2-3; weak D call: TRBD1 (7 bases). The germline V gene has CDR1 SGHTA and CDR2 FQGTGA. V was shortened by 0 bases and J by 4 bases, with 14 bases between the two germline ends. CDR3 length equals 16 residues. The CDR3 region has the DNA TGTGCCAGCAGCTTAACTCCCCAGGGGGGCGCAGATACGCAGTATTTT. Encoded protein: CASSLTPQGGADTQYF.

The chain recombines TRBV3-1 with TRBJ2-3; 7 bases align to TRBD2. The length of the CDR3 is 17 residues. Germline V gives CDR1 LGHDT, CDR2 YNNKEL (reference sequence). The trim removed 11 bases at V and 3 bases at J, leaving 20 bases unmatched. This CDR3 reads CACTKGGGAISTDTQYF. CDR3 nucleotides: TGTGCCTGCACCAAGGGCGGGGGAGCGATTTCGACAGATACGCAGTATTTT.

The V and J genes are TRBV30 and TRBJ2-7, with D maybe TRBD2 (5 bases). Germline V CDR1 and CDR2: GTSNPN, SVGIG (reference sequence). This CDR3 comprises 14 residues. V lost 1 base and J lost 4, with 14 bases in between. Here the CDR3 DNA reads TGTGCCTGGAGTGGAACCGGCAGAGGGTACGAGCAGTACTTC. This translates into CAWSGTGRGYEQYF. The full variable domain, in which reference TRBV30 and TRBJ2-7 provide the parts outside the CDR3, is SQTIHQWPATLVQPVGSPLSLECTVEGTSNPNLYWYRQAAGRGLQLLFYSVGIGQISSEVPQNLSASRPQDRQFILSSKKLLLSDSGFYLCAWSGTGRGYEQYFGPGTRLTVT.

This clonotype was seen a few times. The V and J genes are TRBV20-1 and TRBJ2-7; 10 bases are shared with TRBD2. CDR1 and CDR2 from the germline V gene are DFQATT and SNEGSKA (reference sequence). This CDR3 has 13 residues. J was trimmed by 3 bases and V by 4 bases; bases with no gene match: 3. CDR3 DNA: TGCAGTGCTACTAGCGGGAGTAACTACGAGCAGTACTTC. This encodes CSATSGSNYEQYF.

The V call is TRBV3-1, the J call TRBJ2-7, with D tentatively TRBD2 (5 bases). This CDR3 region has 16 residues. Trimming pared 4 bases from V and 0 bases from J, leaving 16 bases between. The germline V gene encodes CDR1 LGHDT and CDR2 YNNKEL (reference sequence). CDR3 bases: TGTGCCAGCAGCCCCCACCCCAGCGGAAGCTCCTACGAGCAGTACTTC. Amino acids: CASSPHPSGSSYEQYF.

The table lists this clonotype with a few counts. The chain combines TRBV7-2 with TRBJ2-5; 11 bases agree with TRBD2. The germline V gene has CDR1 SGHTA and CDR2 FQGNSA. There are 15 residues in the CDR3. Unmatched junction bases numbered 3, after V lost 5 bases and J lost 1 base. CDR3 residues: CASSNSGGAQETQYF. CDR3 DNA: TGTGCCAGCAGCAATAGCGGGGGGGCCCAAGAGACCCAGTACTTC.

This clonotype was observed a few times. The chain joins TRBV24-1 to TRBJ1-2; no clear D. The CDR3 is made up of 14 amino acids. Germline CDR1 KGHDR, CDR2 SFDVKD. Trimming removed 2 bases from V and 2 bases from J, with 8 bases in between. This chain's CDR3 is CATSDSVLNYGYTF. The CDR3 DNA is TGTGCCACCAGTGATTCAGTACTCAACTATGGCTACACCTTC.

This clonotype was observed a few times. The chain has TRBV10-3 and TRBJ2-5, with no clear D. Trimming took 2 bases from V and 2 from J, leaving 12 bases between them. This CDR3 comprises 15 residues. The germline V gene has CDR1 ENHRY and CDR2 SYGVKD. CDR3 loop: CAISERAARQETQYF. DNA for the CDR3: TGTGCCATCAGTGAGAGGGCGGCCAGACAAGAGACCCAGTACTTC.

This clonotype appeared a few times. The chain employs TRBV2 and TRBJ1-5; no reliable D call. The CDR3 runs to 15 residues. Trimming pared 1 base from V and 2 bases from J, leaving 9 bases between. CDR1 and CDR2 (germline): SNHLY, FYNNEI. CDR3 DNA sequence: TGTGCCAGCAGTGAAGAACAGATACGCAATCAGCCCCAGCATTTT. Its translation is CASSEEQIRNQPQHF.

At least ten counts were recorded for this clonotype. J is TRBJ2-1 and V is TRBV29-1; D might be TRBD2 (5 bases). The CDR3 spans 13 residues. Trimming stripped 4 bases from V and 0 bases from J, with 7 bases between. The germline V gene has CDR1 SQVTM and CDR2 ANQGSEA. The CDR3 region has the DNA TGCAGCGTTGGACGGGGCTCCTACAATGAGCAGTTCTTC. Protein sequence: CSVGRGSYNEQFF.

The genes are TRBV2 and TRBJ2-6; 13 bases are a match to TRBD2. V was clipped by 3 bases and J by 2 bases; unmatched bases: 13. CDR1 is SNHLY and CDR2 is FYNNEI in the germline V gene. This CDR3 has 21 amino acids. In nucleotides, the CDR3 is TGTGCCAGCAGTGAGTCTCCCCGACTAGCGGGAGGAACCACTGGGGCCAACGTCCTGACTTTC. This gives the protein CASSESPRLAGGTTGANVLTF. Drawing the rest from reference TRBV2 and TRBJ2-6, the complete variable domain is EPEVTQTPSHQVTQMGQEVILRCVPISNHLYFYWYRQILGQKVEFLVSFYNNEISEKSEIFDDQFSVERPDGSNFTLKIRSTKLEDSAMYFCASSESPRLAGGTTGANVLTFGAGSRLTVL.